This T cell receptor beta chain was obtained from a study of Ad26.COV2.S vaccination and SARS-CoV-2 variants. Across the whole study: Sample donor was a member of the COV1001 Ad26.COV2.S trial arm.

General study points: Spike-specific TCR breadth was greater in vaccine than placebo recipients. Non-spike TCR breadth did not differ much between vaccine and placebo recipients.

Documented treatment: around 19 received Ad26.COV2.S at low or high dose, single or two shots; 5 received placebo; per-sample allocation not given. Samples came from day 63 after the first vaccine or placebo injection. Assay: immunoSEQ multiplex PCR; the TCRdb copy retains only in-frame clones and omits some. The sample records a few hundred thousand clones, 75% to 95% being singletons. For this clone: Its antigen is not known.

Germline V lookup: CDR1 PRHDT, CDR2 FYEKMQ (reference sequence). The CDR3 runs 12 residues. V lost 5 bases to trimming and J lost 7 bases, with 10 bases between them. The V call is TRBV13, the J call TRBJ2-3; a possible D gene is TRBD2 (5 bases). The sequence came from a person aged 18-60 years who received the Ad26.COV2.S COVID-19 vaccine or a placebo. The sequencing used peripheral blood, collected in a trial of Ad26.COV2.S vaccine versus placebo. CDR3 coding DNA: TGTGCCAGCAGCACGGACTTATATACGCAGTATTTT. It encodes CASSTDLYTQYF.